A selection of T cell receptor beta chains follows, all from one sample in a study of OX40 agonist ivuxolimab in advanced cancers. Using immunoSEQ multiplex PCR, the repertoire was profiled, and TCRdb retains in-frame clones only, with some absent. The repertoire includes approximately 60,000 clones, roughly 84% of them detected once, and roughly 30% sits in the top ten. Sequencing used CD4+ or CD8+ T cells sorted from blood, obtained in a trial of the OX40 agonist ivuxolimab. The receptors were gathered from an adult with an advanced solid tumor such as melanoma, head and neck, liver or kidney cancer. Both conserved end residues are part of each CDR3. A row's size may be missing; if present it is once, few, many or a size class.

size,length,J,V,CDR3
.,16,TRBJ1-2,TRBV28,CASSLPGQGMNYGYTF
.,15,TRBJ1-4,TRBV7-8,CASSSQVFGNEKLFF
.,15,TRBJ2-7,TRBV2,CASRGDRDPSYEQYF
.,16,TRBJ2-5,TRBV6-5,CASSYSMGLARETQYF
.,13,TRBJ2-3,TRBV7-9,CASSLTGVDTQYF
.,19,TRBJ2-2,TRBV7-8,CASTPYSALAGFNTGELFF
.,14,TRBJ2-5,TRBV30,CAWSGSRELETQYF
.,13,TRBJ2-1,TRBV7-9,CASSLGLENEQFF
.,14,TRBJ1-1,TRBV5-4,CASGRRAHGTEAFF
few,15,TRBJ1-6,TRBV9,CASSSGTDSYSPLHF
.,14,TRBJ2-2,TRBV5-8,CASSLDVFSGELFF
.,14,TRBJ2-1,TRBV18,CASSPPSSDNEQFF
once,16,TRBJ1-3,TRBV5-1,CASSLQGGFPGNTIYF
.,16,TRBJ2-7,TRBV10-3,CAISGTSGSRTYEQYF
.,14,TRBJ2-7,TRBV10-3,CAISVDADSYEQYF
once,14,TRBJ2-3,TRBV5-1,CASSLGQGGDTQYF
.,12,TRBJ2-3,TRBV12-5,CASGLDTDTQYF
.,14,TRBJ2-5,TRBV7-2,CASSQGTVQETQYF
few,13,TRBJ1-1,TRBV2,CASSEGGHTEAFF
few,15,TRBJ2-7,TRBV6-1,CASSVEPGSGYEQYF
.,13,TRBJ1-1,TRBV28,CASQGTLNTEAFF
.,16,TRBJ2-1,TRBV4-3,CASSQSPLPTYNEQFF
.,15,TRBJ1-5,TRBV18,CASSPGTGDLLAQHF
.,16,TRBJ1-5,TRBV30,CAWSAFQTYSNQPQHF
once,15,TRBJ1-3,TRBV11-2,CASMRDRGYGNTIYF
.,17,TRBJ1-6,TRBV4-2,CASSSGQGLGKNSPLHF
.,12,TRBJ1-3,TRBV6-6,CASRSTGNTIYF
.,14,TRBJ1-5,TRBV30,CAWRGAGSNQPQHF
once,14,TRBJ2-7,TRBV2,CASSERPYSSEQYF
.,14,TRBJ2-7,TRBV2,CASSFVASSYEQYF
.,15,TRBJ2-5,TRBV21-1,CASSKTTSGIETQYF
.,15,TRBJ2-2,TRBV5-1,CASSLGGQVTGELFF
.,15,TRBJ2-5,TRBV5-1,CASNGRAGSQETQYF
once,13,TRBJ2-5,TRBV11-2,CASSLGFQETQYF
.,16,TRBJ2-3,TRBV5-1,CASSLRLAGGTDTQYF
.,15,TRBJ1-1,TRBV19,CASSIAWVMNTEAFF
.,15,TRBJ2-2,TRBV18,CASSPQGPGDGELFF
.,15,TRBJ2-1,TRBV11-2,CASSLGRGGYNEQFF
.,14,TRBJ1-4,TRBV7-9,CASSRIPREQKLFF
.,14,TRBJ1-2,TRBV18,CASSPDRANYGYTF
.,11,TRBJ1-5,TRBV6-9,CASLGDQPQHF
once,14,TRBJ2-1,TRBV29-1,CSESAGEMDNEQFF
once,15,TRBJ2-5,TRBV2,CASRVGQGEGETQYF
.,12,TRBJ1-2,TRBV29-1,CSVGSSNYGYTF
.,14,TRBJ2-1,TRBV6-1,CATKGLAAYNEQFF
once,15,TRBJ2-3,TRBV25-1,CASSESLQGTDTQYF
.,15,TRBJ2-1,TRBV27,CASSPGLAEGDEQFF
.,11,TRBJ1-1,TRBV19,CASMENTEAFF
once,16,TRBJ1-2,TRBV19,CASSLHRSAPNYGYTF
.,14,TRBJ2-2,TRBV18,CASSRDSTTGELFF
once,12,TRBJ2-1,TRBV7-2,CASSSTGNEQFF
.,15,TRBJ2-7,TRBV7-2,CASSSRGGGRYEQYF
.,15,TRBJ1-2,TRBV10-3,CAIRAGTAPNYGYTF
.,15,TRBJ2-1,TRBV19,CASSKSGEPRREQFF
.,15,TRBJ2-3,TRBV27,CASSWASALTDTQYF